The sequence of this T cell receptor beta chain was determined in a study of chemoradiotherapy in HPV16-positive cancers (dated 2022 in TCRdb). Regarding the study in general: Candidate HPV-specific T-cell clones and common TCR motifs were defined by functional T-cell assays performed on cells from two HPV16-positive patients. The study asked whether T-cell immunity against the HPV oncoproteins E6 and E7 changes during chemoradiotherapy and whether it affects survival. Next, the candidate HPV-specific TCRs and motifs were followed in TCR repertoires from fewer than 100 patients with HPV-related cancers.

Paper-wide results and their limitations: Only two HPV16-positive patients were used to derive the functional definition of HPV-specific T cells, and the survival association was reported for HPV16-positive patients. In HPV16-positive patients, expansion of HPV-responsive T cells during chemoradiotherapy was found to be associated with improved recurrence-free survival. Expansion of candidate HPV-specific clones and E7-related TCR motifs was observed in the tumor microenvironment during treatment, whereas no such expansion was observed for non-HPV-specific T cells.

With regard to this clone: Its antigen is unknown. Base qualities are not recorded, but no much larger clone differs from it by a single base.

Repertoires were sampled repeatedly over the course of chemoradiotherapy, so clonal expansion could be followed in the tumor microenvironment. Libraries were prepared through the immunoSEQ multiplex PCR assay. The immuneACCESS repertoire file appears here via TCRdb, limited to in-frame rearrangements. These files lack a portion of the clones; in checked studies, under half of the deficit traces to unresolved V genes, and the cause of the others is not known. The sample table holds around 30,000 clones, of which roughly nine tenths were seen once. The ten largest account for approximately 22% of the sample. The CDR3 has 13 amino acids, counting the end cysteine and phenylalanine. The only DNA kept is the CDR3, 39 bases in frame from the first base. V and J are truncated by 1 base and 2 bases respectively, leaving an intervening sequence of 8 bases. For CDR1 and CDR2, the germline V gene lists SQVTM and ANQGSEA.

The sample here was blood, taken from a patient who underwent chemoradiotherapy. The source is a human donor with HPV-associated anogenital cancer. This sequence uses TRBV29-1 and TRBJ2-5; matching of 5 bases hints at TRBD1 as the D gene. CDR3 reads: CSVEAGRQETQYF. Here is the DNA: TGCAGCGTTGAAGCAGGGCGGCAAGAGACCCAGTACTTC.